Below are 8 T cell receptor beta chains sequenced from a single sample in a study of control samples from healthy donors and cancer patients. The repertoire was sequenced with immunoSEQ multiplex PCR; TCRdb's copy has only in-frame clones and lacks some. The sample has under 150,000 clones, about 92% seen once. Sample: PBMCs. Receptors were obtained from a man between 45 and 60 years old with head and neck cancer.

The V and J genes are TRBV27 and TRBJ2-7; 10 bases are a match to TRBD1. The V and J ends lost 4 bases and 3 bases, in that order; junction bases with no gene match: 6. Germline-derived CDR1 and CDR2 are MNHEY and SMNVEV (reference sequence). The length of the CDR3 is 15 residues. The CDR3 loop reads CASSYGTGDFYEQYF. The CDR3 DNA is TGTGCCAGCAGTTACGGGACAGGGGACTTCTACGAGCAGTACTTC.

This sequence joins TRBV7-2 and TRBJ2-3, with D perhaps matching TRBD2 (6 bases). V was trimmed by 4 bases and J by 6 bases, leaving 11 bases between them. The germline gives CDR1 SGHTA, CDR2 FQGNSA. There are 13 residues in the CDR3. CDR3 in amino acids: CASSSGTSDTQYF. DNA for the CDR3: TGTGCCAGCAGCTCGGGGACTTCGGATACGCAGTATTTT.

This sequence joins TRBV30 and TRBJ2-3, with 9 bases matching TRBD1. V trimming: 1 base; J trimming: 6 bases; junction bases outside the gene matches: 5. The germline V gene encodes CDR1 GTSNPN and CDR2 SVGIG (reference sequence). This CDR3 is built from 14 residues. The CDR3, as DNA: TGTGCCTGGAGTGGGGGGACAGGGCGGGATACGCAGTATTTT. Protein: CAWSGGTGRDTQYF.

The chain has TRBV29-1 and TRBJ2-1; TRBD2 might be the D (7 bases). Between the trimmed V and J ends, which lost 3 bases and 1 base, there was a span of 10 bases. Germline V gives CDR1 SQVTM, CDR2 ANQGSEA. This CDR3 region has 14 residues. The DNA for the CDR3 is TGCAGCGTTGACGAGGGGGGGTCCTACAATGAGCAGTTCTTC. Its translation is CSVDEGGSYNEQFF.

The chain is built from TRBV11-3 and TRBJ1-3; no reliable D call. Germline CDR1 SGHNT, CDR2 YENEEA. The CDR3 sequence is 14 residues long. The V and J ends lost 5 bases and 9 bases respectively, with 17 bases between them. The CDR3 reads CASSEVGQKGTIYF. CDR3 DNA: TGTGCCAGCAGCGAAGTGGGTCAGAAGGGCACCATATATTTT. The whole variable domain, filled in from reference TRBV11-3 and TRBJ1-3, reads EAGVVQSPRYKIIEKKQPVAFWCNPISGHNTLYWYLQNLGQGPELLIRYENEEAVDDSQLPKDRFSAERLKGVDSTLKIQPAELGDSAVYLCASSEVGQKGTIYFGEGSWLTVV.

V usage is TRBV18 and J usage is TRBJ2-1, with D maybe TRBD2 (7 bases). The germline V gene has CDR1 KGHSH and CDR2 LQKENI. Trimming removed 6 bases at V and 4 bases at J, with 19 bases between. The CDR3 is 16 residues long. Here the CDR3 DNA reads TGTGCCAGCTCGCCAACCCCGGGGGGCCGTTACAATGAGCAGTTCTTC. Protein product: CASSPTPGGRYNEQFF.

CDR3 bases: TGTGCCAGCAGCTTAGGACCGCCGCTCTCTGGAAACACCATATATTTT. It specifies CASSLGPPLSGNTIYF. V usage is TRBV7-2 and J usage is TRBJ1-3; D is uncertain. This CDR3 comprises 16 residues. Looked up from germline, CDR1 is SGHTA and CDR2 is FQGNSA. Trimming shortened V by 1 base and J by 0 bases, and 10 bases separated the two germline ends. The full variable domain, completed using reference TRBV7-2 and TRBJ1-3, is GAGVSQSPSNKVTEKGKDVELRCDPISGHTALYWYRQSLGQGLEFLIYFQGNSAPDKSGLPSDRFSAERTGGSVSTLTIQRTQQEDSAVYLCASSLGPPLSGNTIYFGEGSWLTVV.

This clone has only one observation. The V gene is TRBV28, the J gene TRBJ1-5; D call uncertain. Germline assignment: CDR1 MDHEN and CDR2 SYDVKM. V dropped 7 bases and J dropped 0 bases, with 19 bases sitting between them. The CDR3 is 17 residues long. CDR3: CASTPLGQTNSNQPQHF. As DNA, the CDR3 is TGTGCCAGCACACCTCTCGGGCAGACCAATAGCAATCAGCCCCAGCATTTT. The complete variable domain, with remaining parts taken from reference TRBV28 and TRBJ1-5, reads DVKVTQSSRYLVKRTGEKVFLECVQDMDHENMFWYRQDPGLGLRLIYFSYDVKMKEKGDIPEGYSVSREKKERFSLILESASTNQTSMYLCASTPLGQTNSNQPQHFGDGTRLSIL.